One and the same sample provided the 32 T cell receptor beta chains below, sequenced in a study of response to subunit inactivated influenza vaccine. TCRdb recomputed calls from the RT-PCR reads with MiXCR, one row per CDR3 protein. The table has about 500,000 distinct CDR3 sequences, approximately 15% seen once. The specimen was CD4+ T cells sorted from PBMCs, collected around 2 years after vaccination. The receptors were gathered from a man between 50 and 75 years old who received an inactivated influenza vaccine.

This clonotype occurred a few times. In DNA, the CDR3 is TGTGCCAGCAGTTTACCAGGGTCGGGCACAGATACGCAGTATTTT. Its translation: CASSLPGSGTDTQYF. V usage is TRBV28 and J usage is TRBJ2-3; D is perhaps TRBD1 (5 bases). The germline V and J ends were trimmed by 2 bases and 1 base, with 10 bases remaining between them. CDR1 and CDR2 from the germline V gene are MDHEN and SYDVKM. The CDR3 extends over 15 amino acids.

The J gene is TRBJ2-7, the V gene TRBV28; TRBD2 might be the D (6 bases). Trimming removed 1 base at V and 6 bases at J, with 13 bases between. Germline-derived CDR1 and CDR2 are MDHEN and SYDVKM. The CDR3 extends over 14 amino acids. The CDR3: CASSLLAGRLEQYF. CDR3 sequence (DNA): TGTGCCAGCAGTTTATTGGCGGGGCGCCTCGAGCAGTACTTC.

This chain uses TRBV5-1 with TRBJ2-7, with D unresolved. V was pared by 0 bases and J by 1 base, with 11 bases between. The CDR3 extends over 15 amino acids. The germline V gene encodes CDR1 SGHRS and CDR2 YFSETQ. Here the CDR3 reads CASSLGDLVSYEQYF. In DNA, the CDR3 is TGCGCCAGCAGCTTGGGGGATCTTGTTTCCTACGAGCAGTACTTC.

A few counts support this clonotype. This chain joins TRBV20-1 and TRBJ2-7; 8 positions match TRBD1. CDR3 size: 16 residues. V gave up 6 bases and J gave up 2 bases; unmatched junction bases: 15. Looked up from germline, CDR1 is DFQATT and CDR2 is SNEGSKA (reference sequence). In nucleotides, the CDR3 is TGCAGTGCCTCCCCCCCGACAGGGGTCAACACCTACGAGCAGTACTTC. Protein: CSASPPTGVNTYEQYF.

This rearrangement joins TRBV20-1 to TRBJ2-1; 11 bases are a match to TRBD2. This CDR3 has 16 amino acids. CDR1 DFQATT and CDR2 SNEGSKA come from the germline V gene (reference sequence). V lost 0 bases and J lost 9; bases outside the gene matches: 10. CDR3: CSARDPGTSGQGEQFF. CDR3 nucleotides: TGCAGTGCTAGAGATCCGGGGACTAGCGGCCAGGGTGAGCAGTTCTTC.

This CDR3 reads CASSLSQATGELFF. DNA of the CDR3: TGTGCCAGCAGCTTATCCCAGGCGACCGGGGAGCTGTTTTTT. This sequence joins TRBV7-9 and TRBJ2-2; unclear D gene. Trimming took off 2 bases at V and 5 bases at J, with 9 bases between the two ends. The CDR3 extends over 14 amino acids. In germline, CDR1 is SEHNR, CDR2 FQNEAQ (reference sequence).

This clonotype appeared a few times. The chain couples TRBV20-1 to TRBJ1-6, with TRBD1 identical over 9 bases. CDR1 DFQATT and CDR2 SNEGSKA come from the germline V gene (reference sequence). V gave up 2 bases and J gave up 1 base; unmatched junction bases: 6. CDR3 length: 17 residues. The CDR3 DNA sequence: TGCAGTGCTAGATATCCGGGACAGGGTTCCTATAATTCACCCCTCCACTTT. Its translation: CSARYPGQGSYNSPLHF.

V usage is TRBV6-2 or TRBV6-3 and J usage is TRBJ1-1; perhaps TRBD1 as D (5 bases). Germline V gene data show CDR1 as MNHEY and CDR2 as SVGEGT. Trimming left V 10 bases short and J 0 bases short, with 9 bases between. This CDR3 is 12 amino acids long. CDR3 DNA sequence: TGTGCCACGGGGACGGTGAACACTGAAGCTTTCTTT. Encoded protein: CATGTVNTEAFF.

The chain has TRBV10-3 and TRBJ2-5; D not resolved. This CDR3 comprises 14 residues. Trimming cost V 4 bases and J 1 base, with 10 bases left between them. Germline-derived CDR1 and CDR2 are ENHRY and SYGVKD. Here the CDR3 DNA reads TGTGCCATCAGTGTGCCCGGAATCCAAGAGACCCAGTACTTC. It translates to CAISVPGIQETQYF.

This sequence joins TRBV19 and TRBJ2-2; perhaps TRBD2 as D (5 bases). V shed 3 bases and J shed 4 bases, with 12 bases lying between them. CDR3 length equals 15 residues. Germline CDR1 LNHDA, CDR2 SQIVND (reference sequence). The CDR3 DNA is TGTGCCAGTAGTATTTCGCCGGGGAGCACCGGGGAGCTGTTTTTT. Translated, it gives CASSISPGSTGELFF.

This clonotype came up a few times. The J gene is TRBJ1-6, the V gene TRBV14; D uncertain. Germline V CDR1 and CDR2: SGHDN, FVKESK. The CDR3 has 16 amino acids. Trimming cost V 4 bases and J 1 base, with 11 bases left between them. CDR3 residues: CASSPGIRSYNSPLHF. CDR3 nucleotides: TGTGCCAGCAGCCCCGGCATAAGGTCCTATAATTCACCCCTCCACTTT.

In its sample, this clonotype was seen a few times. The rearrangement uses TRBV29-1 and TRBJ2-3; TRBD1 might be the D (5 bases). V was trimmed by 7 bases and J by 0 bases, leaving 11 bases between them. Germline assignment: CDR1 SQVTM and CDR2 ANQGSEA. This CDR3 contains 13 residues. The CDR3 DNA is TGCAGCGGTAGACAGACTAGCACAGATACGCAGTATTTT. Amino acids: CSGRQTSTDTQYF.

In this sample, this clonotype turned up a few times. The chain recombines TRBV10-3 with TRBJ2-1, with D possibly being TRBD1 (6 bases). This CDR3 spans 16 amino acids. V lost 0 bases and J 7 bases, leaving 16 bases between the germline ends. From germline, CDR1 is ENHRY and CDR2 SYGVKD. The CDR3 region is CAISESGARIGNEQFF. CDR3 nucleotides: TGTGCCATCAGTGAGTCGGGGGCTAGGATTGGTAATGAGCAGTTCTTC.

This clonotype occurred a few times. The chain couples TRBV11-1 to TRBJ1-1; weak D call: TRBD1 (5 bases). Trimming cost V 5 bases and J 1 base, with 17 bases left between them. Germline V gene data show CDR1 as SGHAT and CDR2 as FQDESV (reference sequence). CDR3 length: 16 residues. As DNA, the CDR3 is TGTGCCAGCAGCCTTGCGGGGCGCGATTCGAACACTGAAGCTTTCTTT. Residues: CASSLAGRDSNTEAFF.

A note on this clonotype: This may be a read error, as it is one base from a much larger clone. The chain is built from TRBV6-2 or TRBV6-3 and TRBJ2-1, with 7 bases that match TRBD1. Unmatched junction bases numbered 7, after V lost 8 bases and J lost 0 bases. The CDR3 is 15 residues long. Germline V CDR1 and CDR2: MNHEY, SVGEGT. CDR3 sequence reads: CASGRDRFSYNEQFF. The CDR3 nucleotides are TGTGCCAGCGGAAGGGACAGATTCTCCTACAATGAGCAGTTCTTC.

This clonotype was detected ten times or more. The genes are TRBV10-3 and TRBJ2-5; TRBD1 agrees at 7 bases. V trimming: 6 bases; J trimming: 2 bases; junction bases outside the gene matches: 9. The germline V gene encodes CDR1 ENHRY and CDR2 SYGVKD. The CDR3 is 15 amino acids. The CDR3 DNA reads TGTGCCATCAGCACCGGACAGGTTGGGCAAGAGACCCAGTACTTC. Its translation: CAISTGQVGQETQYF.

This chain links TRBV5-1 with TRBJ1-1; TRBD1 is a possible D gene (6 bases). Trimming left V 0 bases short and J 0 bases short, with 15 bases between. Germline CDR1 and CDR2: SGHRS and YFSETQ. CDR3 length: 17 amino acids. The CDR3 DNA follows: TGCGCCAGCAGCTTGGTCGGGGGGCTCAGGATGAACACTGAAGCTTTCTTT. Amino acid sequence: CASSLVGGLRMNTEAFF.

Only a few counts were recorded for this clonotype. J is TRBJ1-5 and V is TRBV7-2, with TRBD1 matching 9 bases. Germline V gives CDR1 SGHTA, CDR2 FQGNSA. V lost 1 base and J lost 8; bases outside the gene matches: 6. The CDR3 is 15 amino acids. The CDR3 DNA sequence: TGTGCCAGCAGCTTAGAACGGACAGGGGCTAAGCCCCAGCATTTT. Encoded protein: CASSLERTGAKPQHF.

This clonotype has at least ten counts. The V gene is TRBV4-3, the J gene TRBJ2-5, with a tentative D call TRBD2 (6 bases). Germline assignment: CDR1 LGHNA and CDR2 YSLEER. The CDR3 sequence is 14 residues long. The V end lost 4 bases, the J end lost 4 bases, and 13 bases lay between the germline ends. The CDR3 nucleotides are TGCGCCAGCAGCCCGGGAGTACACGGAGAGACCCAGTACTTC. It encodes CASSPGVHGETQYF.

The chain has TRBV27 and TRBJ2-7; possibly TRBD1 for D (6 bases). In germline, CDR1 is MNHEY, CDR2 SMNVEV (reference sequence). V was cut by 8 bases and J by 2 bases, with 22 bases left in between. This CDR3 spans 16 amino acids. CDR3 sequence reads: CASYEFQGQLAYEQYF. In DNA, the CDR3 is TGTGCCAGCTATGAATTCCAGGGGCAATTGGCCTACGAGCAGTACTTC.

The chain uses TRBV20-1 and TRBJ2-7; 9 positions agree with TRBD1. In germline, CDR1 is DFQATT, CDR2 SNEGSKA (reference sequence). This CDR3 comprises 14 residues. V was pared by 2 bases and J by 3 bases, with 5 bases of the junction left unmatched. The CDR3 bases are TGCAGTGCTAGACCGGGACAGGGACACTACGAGCAGTACTTC. Translation: CSARPGQGHYEQYF.

Only a few counts were recorded for this clonotype. The chain combines TRBV7-8 with TRBJ2-1, with 7 nucleotides matching TRBD2. The CDR3 totals 16 residues. V shed 4 bases and J 2 bases; nucleotides not matched to a gene: 8. Germline-derived CDR1 and CDR2 are SGHVS and FQNEAQ. This CDR3 is CASSYPSGKAYNEQFF. CDR3 nucleotide sequence: TGTGCCAGCAGCTACCCTAGCGGCAAGGCCTACAATGAGCAGTTCTTC.

V gene TRBV20-1 combines with J gene TRBJ1-6; D not certain. The CDR3 runs to 13 residues. V lost 1 base to trimming and J lost 9 bases, with 10 bases between them. CDR1 and CDR2 from the germline V gene are DFQATT and SNEGSKA (reference sequence). The CDR3: CSARVDPGSPLHF. CDR3 nucleotides: TGCAGTGCTAGAGTGGATCCGGGTTCACCCCTCCACTTT.

This clonotype occurred a few times. This chain uses TRBV3-1 with TRBJ1-5; D is undetermined. V was trimmed by 0 bases and J by 1 base, leaving 10 bases between them. CDR1 is LGHDT, CDR2 YNNKEL, per germline (reference sequence). The CDR3 length is 16 residues. CDR3 sequence: CASSQDTGGSNQPQHF. CDR3 nucleotide sequence: TGTGCCAGCAGCCAAGATACGGGAGGGAGCAATCAGCCCCAGCATTTT.

In this sample, this clonotype turned up many times. The chain uses TRBV3-1 and TRBJ2-3; maybe TRBD1 (6 bases). The CDR3 consists of 13 residues. Germline loops: CDR1 LGHDT, CDR2 YNNKEL (reference sequence). V was shortened by 5 bases and J by 2 bases, with 8 bases between the two germline ends. CDR3 protein: CASSRGFTDTQYF. The DNA for the CDR3 is TGTGCCAGCAGCAGGGGGTTCACAGATACGCAGTATTTT.

The rearrangement uses TRBV20-1 and TRBJ2-3; 10 nucleotides match TRBD2. V was pared by 0 bases and J by 9 bases, with 9 bases of the junction left unmatched. The CDR3 runs 15 residues. CDR1 DFQATT and CDR2 SNEGSKA come from the germline V gene (reference sequence). The CDR3 region is CSARERGLAGETQYF. The CDR3 DNA reads as TGCAGTGCTAGAGAAAGAGGGCTAGCGGGGGAGACGCAGTATTTT.

The J gene is TRBJ2-2, the V gene TRBV5-1; D is unclear. Germline V gene lookup returns CDR1 SGHRS and CDR2 YFSETQ. This CDR3 spans 14 amino acids. Trimming shortened V by 2 bases and J by 2 bases, and 7 bases separated the two germline ends. The CDR3 loop is CASSFSVNTGELFF. The CDR3 DNA is TGCGCCAGCAGCTTCTCCGTCAACACCGGGGAGCTGTTTTTT.

This clonotype was counted a few times. The V gene is TRBV20-1, the J gene TRBJ2-1; 10 nucleotides agree with TRBD1. CDR1 DFQATT and CDR2 SNEGSKA come from the germline V gene (reference sequence). J lost 7 bases, V lost 6 bases, and 9 bases had no gene match. This CDR3 has 14 amino acids. The CDR3 DNA is TGCAGTGCCTTCTCGGGACAGGGGTCGAATGAGCAGTTCTTC. It codes for CSAFSGQGSNEQFF.

V usage is TRBV4-3 and J usage is TRBJ1-3; D is unresolved. V dropped 0 bases and J dropped 0 bases, with 9 bases sitting between them. Germline lookup yields CDR1 LGHNA and CDR2 YSLEER. This CDR3 spans 16 amino acids. DNA of the CDR3: TGCGCCAGCAGCCAAGAATCAGGAGACTCTGGAAACACCATATATTTT. It yields the protein CASSQESGDSGNTIYF.

This clonotype was recorded a few times. V and J are TRBV9 and TRBJ2-1; TRBD2 is a possible D gene (5 bases). Germline CDR1 and CDR2: SGDLS and YYNGEE. V was shortened by 4 bases and J by 7 bases, with 12 bases between the two germline ends. The CDR3 is 13 residues long. In DNA form, the CDR3 reads TGTGCCAGCAGCTTTGGGCCGGGGAATGAGCAGTTCTTC. Translating it yields CASSFGPGNEQFF.

In its sample, this clonotype was seen a few times. The chain joins TRBV6-1 to TRBJ2-7; D is unresolved. In germline, CDR1 is MNHNS, CDR2 SASEGT. The V and J ends lost 4 bases and 2 bases respectively, with 12 bases between them. The CDR3 consists of 14 residues. The CDR3 region has the DNA TGTGCCAGCAGTGTTGCCCATGGTCCCTACGAGCAGTACTTC. Translation gives CASSVAHGPYEQYF.

This clonotype was observed a handful of times. The chain is built from TRBV18 and TRBJ2-1; 10 bases are a match to TRBD2. The CDR3 length is 15 residues. Trimming removed 6 bases from V and 6 bases from J; junction bases left unmatched: 8. Germline CDR1 reads KGHSH; CDR2 reads LQKENI. The CDR3 region is CASSLLAGYVNEQFF. DNA for the CDR3: TGTGCCAGCTCTCTACTAGCGGGATATGTCAATGAGCAGTTCTTC.